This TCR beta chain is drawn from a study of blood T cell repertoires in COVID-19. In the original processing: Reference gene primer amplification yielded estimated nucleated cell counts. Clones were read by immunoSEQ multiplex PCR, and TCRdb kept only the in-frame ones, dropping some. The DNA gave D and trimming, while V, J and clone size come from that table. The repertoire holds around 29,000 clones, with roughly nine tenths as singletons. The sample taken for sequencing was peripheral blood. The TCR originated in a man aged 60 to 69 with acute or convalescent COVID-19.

The CDR3 bases are TGTGCCAGCTCACCGGGACTAGCGAGGGGGGAGACCCAGTACTTC. It is translated as CASSPGLARGETQYF. The rearrangement uses TRBV18 and TRBJ2-5; 10 bases are shared with TRBD2. Germline V gene lookup returns CDR1 KGHSH and CDR2 LQKENI. V lost 3 bases, J lost 5 bases, and 6 bases stayed unmatched. CDR3 length equals 15 residues. Full variable domain (outside the CDR3, taken from reference TRBV18 and TRBJ2-5): NAGVMQNPRHLVRRRGQEARLRCSPMKGHSHVYWYRQLPEEGLKFMVYLQKENIIDESGMPKERFSAEFPKEGPSILRIQQVVRGDSAAYFCASSPGLARGETQYFGPGTRLLVL.